What follows are 14 T cell receptor beta chains derived from one specimen sequenced in a study of cytomegalovirus exposure and HLA in healthy donors. A multiplex PCR was run with 60 Vbeta primers and 13 Jbeta primers. The data were produced by immunoSEQ multiplex PCR, yet TCRdb's version contains in-frame clones alone and is incomplete. Among about 150,000 clones listed, approximately 80% were seen once. What was sequenced was PBMCs. The receptors originated from a young man in good health and CMV-seropositive.

This sequence joins TRBV5-8 and TRBJ1-1, with a possible D match to TRBD1 (6 bases). The CDR3 is 13 residues long. V was shortened by 5 bases and J by 11 bases, with 19 bases between the two germline ends. CDR1 and CDR2 (germline): SGHTS, YDEGEE. CDR3 bases: TGTGCCAGCAGGCCCTCAGGGGCAGAGGGGGCTTTCTTT. Amino acid sequence: CASRPSGAEGAFF.

V and J are TRBV11-3 and TRBJ2-5; the D gene is possibly TRBD1 (6 bases). V lost 5 bases, J lost 5 bases, and 18 bases lay in between. This CDR3 is built from 15 residues. From germline, CDR1 is SGHNT and CDR2 YENEEA. The CDR3 reads CASSLSQGFGETQYF. The CDR3, as DNA: TGTGCCAGCAGCCTATCCCAGGGGTTCGGTGAGACCCAGTACTTC.

The J gene is TRBJ1-5, the V gene TRBV15; weak D call: TRBD1 (6 bases). CDR3 length: 16 amino acids. In germline, CDR1 is LNHNV, CDR2 YYDKDF (reference sequence). Trimming removed 1 base from V and 0 bases from J, with 10 bases in between. The CDR3 DNA follows: TGTGCCACCAGCAGAGGGTCGGGACATAGCAATCAGCCCCAGCATTTT. Translating gives CATSRGSGHSNQPQHF.

There are a few counts of this clone. This chain joins TRBV27 and TRBJ2-2; 7 positions agree with TRBD2. The CDR3 contains 16 residues. Trimming cost V 6 bases and J 2 bases; bases outside gene matches: 9. Germline values: CDR1 MNHEY, CDR2 SMNVEV (reference sequence). The CDR3 sequence is CASSRPGLTNTGELFF. Here the CDR3 DNA reads TGTGCCAGCAGCCGCCCGGGACTAACTAACACCGGGGAGCTGTTTTTT.

V gene TRBV19 combines with J gene TRBJ1-2; the match to TRBD1 covers 11 bases. J was trimmed by 4 bases and V by 7 bases; bases with no gene match: 2. CDR1 LNHDA and CDR2 SQIVND come from the germline V gene (reference sequence). CDR3 length: 13 residues. In nucleotides, the CDR3 is TGTGCCAGTATCGGGACAGGGGGCTATGGCTACACCTTC. Translated, it gives CASIGTGGYGYTF.

The rearrangement links TRBV4-1 to TRBJ2-2, with TRBD1 identical over 10 bases. This CDR3 is built from 15 residues. The V gene end was trimmed by 2 bases and the J gene end by 7 bases; junction bases not matched to a gene: 4. Germline CDR1 is MGHRA and CDR2 is YSYEKL. In nucleotides, the CDR3 is TGCGCCAGCAGCCAACTGACAGGGGGCCTCGGGGAGCTGTTTTTT. It is translated as CASSQLTGGLGELFF.

This chain uses TRBV18 with TRBJ2-7; 9 bases fit TRBD1. After removal of 4 bases from V and 7 bases from J, the junction contained 8 bases not matched to a gene. The germline gives CDR1 KGHSH, CDR2 LQKENI. The CDR3 is 14 residues long. CDR3 sequence: CASSLQGAPGEQYF. The CDR3 region has the DNA TGTGCCAGCTCACTACAGGGGGCGCCAGGAGAGCAGTACTTC.

The J gene is TRBJ2-7, the V gene TRBV7-9, with D unclear. This CDR3 spans 14 amino acids. CDR1 SEHNR and CDR2 FQNEAQ come from the germline V gene (reference sequence). V was shortened by 4 bases and J by 6 bases, with 16 bases between the two germline ends. CDR3 DNA: TGTGCCAGCAGCTCGGTCGGAACCGCTAGCGAGCAGTACTTC. Encoded protein: CASSSVGTASEQYF.

The rearrangement links TRBV5-6 to TRBJ2-1; D call uncertain. Germline-derived CDR1 and CDR2 are SGHDT and YYEEEE. V lost 1 base and J 0 bases, leaving 8 bases between the germline ends. There are 15 residues in the CDR3. CDR3 coding DNA: TGTGCCAGCAGCTTGAGTTGGAGCTCCTACAATGAGCAGTTCTTC. Translating it yields CASSLSWSSYNEQFF.

The V call is TRBV28, the J call TRBJ1-5, with D perhaps matching TRBD1 (5 bases). Germline V lookup: CDR1 MDHEN, CDR2 SYDVKM. The CDR3 runs to 17 residues. The ends were cut back, 4 bases at V and 2 bases at J, with 18 bases in the middle. The CDR3 spells CASSSSQGPKGNQPQHF. DNA of the CDR3: TGTGCCAGCAGTTCGTCCCAGGGCCCTAAGGGCAATCAGCCCCAGCATTTT. The full variable domain, its missing parts supplied by reference TRBV28 and TRBJ1-5, is DVKVTQSSRYLVKRTGEKVFLECVQDMDHENMFWYRQDPGLGLRLIYFSYDVKMKEKGDIPEGYSVSREKKERFSLILESASTNQTSMYLCASSSSQGPKGNQPQHFGDGTRLSIL.

The chain has TRBV9 and TRBJ2-7; D is possibly TRBD2 (6 bases). CDR3 length equals 15 residues. V was trimmed by 4 bases and J by 4 bases, leaving 18 bases between them. The V gene's germline CDR1 is SGDLS and CDR2 YYNGEE. CDR3 sequence reads: CASSPGAASAYEQYF. The DNA of the CDR3 is TGTGCCAGCAGCCCCGGGGCAGCTAGCGCTTACGAGCAGTACTTC. Looking up the rest from reference TRBV9 and TRBJ2-7 gives the full variable domain: DSGVTQTPKHLITATGQRVTLRCSPRSGDLSVYWYQQSLDQGLQFLIQYYNGEERAKGNILERFSAQQFPDLHSELNLSSLELGDSALYFCASSPGAASAYEQYFGPGTRLTVT.

V is TRBV6-6 and J is TRBJ2-3; D may be TRBD2 (5 bases). CDR1 and CDR2 from the germline V gene are MNHNY and SVGAGI (reference sequence). Trimming took 2 bases from V and 1 from J, leaving 10 bases between them. The CDR3 sequence is 15 residues long. The DNA for the CDR3 is TGTGCCAGCAGTTACCGCGGGCCAGGCACAGATACGCAGTATTTT. Amino acids: CASSYRGPGTDTQYF.

The chain uses TRBV4-1 and TRBJ2-7; TRBD2 matches at 13 bases. This CDR3 region has 18 residues. Germline values: CDR1 MGHRA, CDR2 YSYEKL. After removal of 1 base from V and 7 bases from J, the junction contained 13 bases not matched to a gene. The CDR3 nucleotides read TGCGCCAGCAGCCAAGCCGGGACTAGCGGGGCGGTTAGAGGGGAGCAGTACTTC. It encodes CASSQAGTSGAVRGEQYF.

This chain links TRBV5-4 with TRBJ2-7; 7 positions agree with TRBD1. CDR3 size: 13 residues. Unmatched junction bases numbered 4, after V lost 2 bases and J lost 5 bases. CDR1 and CDR2 from the germline V gene are SGHNT and YYREEE (reference sequence). The CDR3 DNA is TGTGCCAGCAGCTTAGACAGGGCCAACGAGCAGTACTTC. Translating gives CASSLDRANEQYF.